This T cell receptor beta chain was identified in a study of cytomegalovirus exposure and HLA in healthy donors. Study results and limitations: The majority of CMV-associated TCR beta chains were reported as apparently HLA-restricted in a later analysis.

In the case of this clone: As yet, its antigen is unknown.

The CDR3 extends over 13 amino acids. CDR1 is MGHDK and CDR2 is SYGVNS in the germline V gene. V lost 4 bases and J lost 7; bases outside the gene matches: 6. Both 60 Vbeta primers and 13 Jbeta primers went into the PCR. TCRdb's table, derived via immunoSEQ multiplex PCR, lists solely in-frame clones and lacks some. In the table there are 110,000 to 150,000 clones, about 76% of which are singletons. The sequence was collected from a male donor in good health and CMV-seronegative. This chain connects TRBV25-1 to TRBJ2-5, with 7 bases matching TRBD1. The sample consisted of PBMCs. CDR3 coding DNA: TGTGCCAGCAGTGTACAGGGGCGAGGGACCCAGTACTTC. Translated: CASSVQGRGTQYF.